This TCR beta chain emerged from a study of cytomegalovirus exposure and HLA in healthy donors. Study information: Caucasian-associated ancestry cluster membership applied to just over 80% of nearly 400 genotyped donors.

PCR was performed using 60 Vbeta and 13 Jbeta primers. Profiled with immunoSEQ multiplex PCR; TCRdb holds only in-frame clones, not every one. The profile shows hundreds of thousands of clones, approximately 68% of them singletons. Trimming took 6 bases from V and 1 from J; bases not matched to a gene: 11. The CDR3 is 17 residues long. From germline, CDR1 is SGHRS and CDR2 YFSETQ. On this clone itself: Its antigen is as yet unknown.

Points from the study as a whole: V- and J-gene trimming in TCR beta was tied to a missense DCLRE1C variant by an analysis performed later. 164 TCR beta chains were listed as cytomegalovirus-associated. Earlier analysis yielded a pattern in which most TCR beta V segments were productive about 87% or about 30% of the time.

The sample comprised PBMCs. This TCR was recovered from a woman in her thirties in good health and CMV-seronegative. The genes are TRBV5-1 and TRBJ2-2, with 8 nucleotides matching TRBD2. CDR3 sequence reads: CASMKNPGLGNTGELFF. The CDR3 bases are TGCGCCAGCATGAAAAATCCGGGACTAGGGAACACCGGGGAGCTGTTTTTT.